This T cell receptor (beta chain) was identified in a study of cytomegalovirus exposure and HLA in healthy donors. Regarding the study as a whole: The likely origin of a cluster of highly shared sequence variants was a sequencing artifact.

Worth noting for this clone: Its antigen is not known.

This PCR relied on a set of 60 Vbeta primers and 13 Jbeta primers. Assay used: immunoSEQ multiplex PCR; TCRdb lists only in-frame clones, some missing. Counted here are 140,000 to 150,000 clones, about 10% occurring once; the ten biggest clones make up 1.5% to 2%. Looked up from germline, CDR1 is MDHEN and CDR2 is SYDVKM. J lost 6 bases, V lost 4 bases, and 5 bases had no gene match. The CDR3 is 14 amino acids. The TCR was taken from a man aged 45-65 years in good health and CMV-seronegative. Sequenced input: PBMCs. V gene TRBV28 combines with J gene TRBJ1-5, with 8 positions matching TRBD1. The CDR3 sequence: CASSSRTGSQPQHF. The CDR3 region has the DNA TGTGCCAGCAGTTCCCGGACAGGGAGTCAGCCCCAGCATTTT.